The 12 T cell receptor beta chains given below trace back to one sample, sequenced in a study of response to subunit inactivated influenza vaccine. TCRdb used MiXCR to reprocess the RT-PCR reads, holding one entry per CDR3 protein. The sample lists about 300,000 distinct CDR3 sequences; about a fifth were seen once. Material: PBMCs from blood, obtained approximately 22 months after vaccination. The receptor source for this set is a man aged 45-69 years who received an inactivated influenza vaccine.

The chain combines TRBV12-3 or TRBV12-4 with TRBJ1-2, with 7 bases lining up with TRBD1. Unmatched junction bases numbered 18, after V lost 6 bases and J lost 8 bases. This CDR3 comprises 16 residues. CDR3 region: CASRYSGTGERKGYTF. DNA for the CDR3: TGTGCCAGCAGATATAGCGGAACAGGGGAGAGGAAAGGCTACACCTTC.

This clonotype was seen only once. This may come from a read error, since a much larger clone is one base off. The gene calls are TRBV12-3 or TRBV12-4 and TRBJ1-6; no firm D call. The CDR3 has 12 residues. The CDR3 coding sequence is TGTGCCAGCAGTTCAGGAGTTTCACCCCTCCAATTT. It encodes CASSSGVSPLQF.

This clonotype was recorded at least ten times. The genes are TRBV20-1 and TRBJ1-5; a possible D gene is TRBD1 (6 bases). The germline gives CDR1 DFQATT, CDR2 SNEGSKA (reference sequence). The CDR3 has 14 residues. The V gene lost 4 bases and the J gene lost 6 bases, with 16 bases spanning the gap. Written as DNA, the CDR3 is TGCAGTGCTACAGGGGCGGGATGGAGTCAGCCCCAGCATTTT. The encoded protein is CSATGAGWSQPQHF.

This chain connects TRBV24-1 to TRBJ2-3; TRBD2 agrees at 13 bases. Germline CDR1 is KGHDR and CDR2 is SFDVKD. Losses at the gene ends were 4 bases for V and 4 bases for J; bases not matched to a gene: 7. This CDR3 has 17 amino acids. CDR3: CATSDPGLAGPADTQYF. DNA of the CDR3: TGTGCCACCAGTGACCCGGGACTAGCGGGACCGGCAGATACGCAGTATTTT.

This clonotype was recorded many times. This sequence joins TRBV7-9 and TRBJ1-5, with D unclear. The CDR3 runs to 13 residues. Germline V gene lookup returns CDR1 SEHNR and CDR2 FQNEAQ (reference sequence). V dropped 1 base and J dropped 7 bases, with 8 bases sitting between them. The CDR3 coding sequence is TGTGCCAGCAGCTTAGGAGAAGGCCAGCCCCAGCATTTT. Translation gives CASSLGEGQPQHF.

The rearrangement links TRBV3-1 to TRBJ1-5, with 7 nucleotides matching TRBD1. V lost 5 bases and J lost 2; bases outside the gene matches: 3. The germline V gene encodes CDR1 LGHDT and CDR2 YNNKEL (reference sequence). The CDR3 length is 14 residues. This CDR3 is CASSTGVRNQPQHF. The CDR3 nucleotides are TGTGCCAGCAGCACAGGGGTCCGCAATCAGCCCCAGCATTTT.

This clonotype was picked up many times. The V and J genes are TRBV6-5 and TRBJ1-3; D remains ambiguous. V dropped 1 base and J dropped 4 bases, with 11 bases sitting between them. Germline CDR1 reads MNHEY; CDR2 reads SVGAGI. The CDR3 consists of 15 residues. CDR3 amino acids: CASSYWRGRGNTIYF. In DNA form, the CDR3 reads TGTGCCAGCAGTTACTGGAGAGGGAGAGGAAACACCATATATTTT.

V gene TRBV7-2 combines with J gene TRBJ2-1; 13 nucleotides agree with TRBD2. Trimming at V came to 5 bases and at J to 10 bases, leaving 5 bases not matched to a gene. The germline V gene encodes CDR1 SGHTA and CDR2 FQGNSA. The CDR3 is 14 residues long. CDR3 amino acids: CASSKPGLAGEQFF. The DNA for the CDR3 is TGTGCCAGCAGCAAACCGGGACTAGCGGGGGAGCAGTTCTTC. Full variable domain (rest looked up from reference TRBV7-2 and TRBJ2-1): GAGVSQSPSNKVTEKGKDVELRCDPISGHTALYWYRQSLGQGLEFLIYFQGNSAPDKSGLPSDRFSAERTGGSVSTLTIQRTQQEDSAVYLCASSKPGLAGEQFFGPGTRLTVL.

This clonotype was counted between two and nine times. This rearrangement joins TRBV25-1 to TRBJ1-1; 10 nucleotides agree with TRBD1. There are 13 residues in the CDR3. Trimming cost V 8 bases and J 4 bases; bases outside gene matches: 4. Germline V lookup: CDR1 MGHDK, CDR2 SYGVNS. In nucleotides, the CDR3 is TGTGCCAGCGAAGGACAGGGGGGCACTGAAGCTTTCTTT. It encodes CASEGQGGTEAFF.

This chain joins TRBV20-1 and TRBJ2-5, with TRBD1 matching over 8 bases. The CDR3 contains 15 residues. Germline lookup yields CDR1 DFQATT and CDR2 SNEGSKA (reference sequence). With 4 bases clipped from V and 1 base from J, the junction kept 8 bases outside the gene matches. The CDR3, as DNA: TGCAGTGCTACTACTCACAGGGGGAGCCAAGAGACCCAGTACTTC. Protein sequence: CSATTHRGSQETQYF.

This clonotype was recorded at least ten times. The gene calls are TRBV29-1 and TRBJ1-4; the match to TRBD1 covers 7 bases. After removal of 4 bases from V and 8 bases from J, the junction contained 7 bases not matched to a gene. Germline assignment: CDR1 SQVTM and CDR2 ANQGSEA. The CDR3 extends over 13 amino acids. The CDR3 sequence: CSVGQGRGEKLFF. For the CDR3, the DNA is TGCAGCGTTGGACAGGGCCGAGGGGAAAAACTGTTTTTT.

This clonotype has at least ten counts. The genes are TRBV2 and TRBJ1-1; no reliable D call. CDR3 length equals 11 residues. V was trimmed by 6 bases and J by 0 bases, leaving 2 bases between them. From germline, CDR1 is SNHLY and CDR2 FYNNEI. Here the CDR3 reads CASRLNTEAFF. The CDR3, as DNA: TGTGCCAGCAGGCTGAACACTGAAGCTTTCTTT.